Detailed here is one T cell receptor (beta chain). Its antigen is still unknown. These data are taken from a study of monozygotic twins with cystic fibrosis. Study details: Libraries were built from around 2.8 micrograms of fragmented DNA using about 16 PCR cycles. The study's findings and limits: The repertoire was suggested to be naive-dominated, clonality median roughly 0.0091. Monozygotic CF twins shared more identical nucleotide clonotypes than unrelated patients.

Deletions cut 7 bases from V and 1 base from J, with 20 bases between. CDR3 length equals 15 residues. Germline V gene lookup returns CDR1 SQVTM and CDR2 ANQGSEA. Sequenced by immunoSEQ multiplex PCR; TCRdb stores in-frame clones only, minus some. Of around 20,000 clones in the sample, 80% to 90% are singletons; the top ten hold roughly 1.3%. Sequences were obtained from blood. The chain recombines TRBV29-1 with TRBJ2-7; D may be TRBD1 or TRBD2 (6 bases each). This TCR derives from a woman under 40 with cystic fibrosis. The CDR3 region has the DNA TGCAGCGCCCGGGGGCAAACAGAGGGTTCCTACGAGCAGTACTTC. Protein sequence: CSARGQTEGSYEQYF.